The 32 T cell receptor beta chains in this list originate from one sample, sequenced in a study of vaccination and CD4 T cells after COVID-19. Documented treatment: roughly 10-day PBMC culture with coronavirus spike peptide pools or control peptides (ViraFEST assay). For these TCRs, the target antigens are not known. Sequenced with the Oncomine TCR Beta short-read assay was DNA taken from cultured CD4+ T cells. TCRdb reprocessed the PCR reads via MiXCR and lists one record per CDR3 protein. The table records roughly 18,000 distinct CDR3 sequences, just under 45% of them present only once. The source was CD4+ T cells from blood, cultured in vitro, collected after SARS-CoV-2 vaccination. These receptors were collected from a human donor who had recovered from COVID-19.

V and J are TRBV7-8 and TRBJ1-1; 7 nucleotides line up with TRBD1. V gave up 5 bases and J gave up 1 base; unmatched junction bases: 10. Per germline, CDR1 SGHVS and CDR2 FQNEAQ. This CDR3 is built from 16 residues. The CDR3 here is CASSPSRGQQNTEAFF. As DNA, the CDR3 is TGTGCCAGCAGCCCCTCTCGGGGACAGCAGAACACTGAAGCTTTCTTT.

This clonotype was counted a few times. The J gene is TRBJ2-3, the V gene TRBV7-8; 8 bases align to TRBD1. In germline, CDR1 is SGHVS, CDR2 FQNEAQ. The CDR3 extends over 16 amino acids. Germline trimming cut 3 bases from V and 6 bases from J; bases unmatched to any gene: 11. CDR3 protein: CASSFEQGALMDTQYF. The CDR3 DNA sequence: TGTGCCAGCAGCTTCGAGCAGGGGGCGCTTATGGATACGCAGTATTTT.

This chain uses TRBV10-3 with TRBJ2-1; 12 bases match TRBD2. Germline V gives CDR1 ENHRY, CDR2 SYGVKD. With 4 bases clipped from V and 7 bases from J, the junction kept 5 bases outside the gene matches. The CDR3 is 15 residues long. The CDR3, as DNA: TGTGCCATCAGTGCGACTAGCGGGAGAGGTAATGAGCAGTTCTTC. This translates into CAISATSGRGNEQFF.

The V gene is TRBV6-1, the J gene TRBJ2-5; 7 positions match TRBD1. The CDR3 extends over 16 amino acids. Germline lookup yields CDR1 MNHNS and CDR2 SASEGT. V dropped 1 base and J dropped 4; count of bases not matched to a gene: 9. CDR3 DNA sequence: TGTGCCAGCAGTGAAGGTTCTGTAGGGGGCGGAGAGACCCAGTACTTC. It is translated as CASSEGSVGGGETQYF.

This clonotype was seen a handful of times. This rearrangement joins TRBV2 to TRBJ2-5; perhaps TRBD1 as D (7 bases). From germline, CDR1 is SNHLY and CDR2 FYNNEI. The CDR3 contains 14 residues. V lost 2 bases and J 5 bases, leaving 12 bases between the germline ends. CDR3 sequence: CASSEQGGRETQYF. The CDR3 nucleotides read TGTGCCAGCAGTGAACAGGGGGGACGGGAGACCCAGTACTTC.

The chain joins TRBV19 to TRBJ1-5, with a weak D call TRBD1 (5 bases). Deletions cut 5 bases from V and 0 bases from J, with 11 bases between. CDR3 length: 15 amino acids. CDR1 is LNHDA and CDR2 is SQIVND in the germline V gene (reference sequence). CDR3 DNA: TGTGCCAGTAGTGTCCACAGGAATAGCAATCAGCCCCAGCATTTT. Amino acids: CASSVHRNSNQPQHF.

This chain joins TRBV20-1 and TRBJ2-1; maybe TRBD1 (6 bases). Germline-derived CDR1 and CDR2 are DFQATT and SNEGSKA (reference sequence). The CDR3 sequence is 16 residues long. Trimming took 5 bases from V and 0 from J, leaving 17 bases between them. CDR3 DNA: TGCAGTGCTGGAGTCCCCCGGGGACACTCCTACAATGAGCAGTTCTTC. It yields the protein CSAGVPRGHSYNEQFF.

The DNA for the CDR3 is TGTGCTAGTGGTTTGGTACTCGGTGGACAGGGTGGCTCACCCCTCCACTTT. Amino acids: CASGLVLGGQGGSPLHF. This chain joins TRBV12-5 and TRBJ1-6, with TRBD1 identical over 8 bases. J was trimmed by 10 bases and V by 0 bases; bases with no gene match: 11. Germline assignment: CDR1 LGHNT and CDR2 FRNRAP. CDR3 length: 17 amino acids. Using reference TRBV12-5 and TRBJ1-6 for the parts outside the CDR3, the full variable domain is DARVTQTPRHKVTEMGQEVTMRCQPILGHNTVFWYRQTMMQGLELLAYFRNRAPLDDSGMPKDRFSAEMPDATLATLKIQPSEPRDSAVYFCASGLVLGGQGGSPLHFGNGTRLTVT.

This clonotype has only a few counts. J is TRBJ1-1 and V is TRBV28, with 8 bases fitting TRBD1. The CDR3 contains 15 residues. The V gene's germline CDR1 is MDHEN and CDR2 SYDVKM. The ends lost 5 bases at V and 4 bases at J; junction bases unmatched: 9. The CDR3 DNA is TGTGCCAGCAGTCCGACAGGGGCCGTTATCACTGAAGCTTTCTTT. Translating it yields CASSPTGAVITEAFF.

This sequence joins TRBV6-1 and TRBJ1-5; D not certain. This CDR3 region has 13 residues. V dropped 2 bases and J dropped 7 bases, with 9 bases sitting between them. CDR1 is MNHNS and CDR2 is SASEGT in the germline V gene. The CDR3 coding sequence is TGTGCCAGCAGTGAAAGTACAGCCCAGCCCCAGCATTTT. Translated, it gives CASSESTAQPQHF.

This clonotype rates as medium-sized. V gene TRBV20-1 combines with J gene TRBJ2-3; 14 bases fit TRBD2. V dropped 6 bases and J dropped 1; count of bases not matched to a gene: 9. The V gene's germline CDR1 is DFQATT and CDR2 SNEGSKA (reference sequence). The length of the CDR3 is 17 residues. DNA for the CDR3: TGCAGTGCAAAGACTAGCGGGAGGGCCGGAGGCACAGATACGCAGTATTTT. It codes for CSAKTSGRAGGTDTQYF.

CDR3 sequence: CASSQDTSRQTQYF. Here the CDR3 DNA reads TGTGCCAGCAGCCAAGATACTAGCCGGCAGACCCAGTACTTC. This sequence joins TRBV3-1 and TRBJ2-5, with D tentatively TRBD2 (6 bases). From germline, CDR1 is LGHDT and CDR2 YNNKEL (reference sequence). This CDR3 has 14 residues. The V and J ends lost 0 bases and 6 bases respectively, with 11 bases between them.

V is TRBV6-2 or TRBV6-3 and J is TRBJ2-1; D is perhaps TRBD1 (6 bases). The germline gives CDR1 MNHEY, CDR2 SVGEGT. This CDR3 comprises 12 residues. The V end lost 2 bases, the J end lost 9 bases, and 8 bases lay between the germline ends. In DNA, the CDR3 is TGTGCCAGCAGTTACCGACAGGCTGAGCAGTTCTTC. Encoded protein: CASSYRQAEQFF.

The rearrangement uses TRBV20-1 and TRBJ1-4; possible D gene TRBD1, 5 bases. CDR3 length: 15 amino acids. Germline CDR1 reads DFQATT; CDR2 reads SNEGSKA (reference sequence). Deletions cut 1 base from V and 7 bases from J, with 16 bases between. The DNA of the CDR3 is TGCAGTGCTAGAGTGAAAGGGGCGCGCCGTGAAAAACTGTTTTTT. It specifies CSARVKGARREKLFF.

CDR3 amino acids: CASSSITSTDTQYF. The CDR3 region has the DNA TGTGCCAGCAGCTCCATCACTAGCACAGATACGCAGTATTTT. This chain joins TRBV11-3 and TRBJ2-3, with D unclear. Germline CDR1 is SGHNT and CDR2 is YENEEA. The CDR3 is 14 residues long. Trimming removed 4 bases at V and 0 bases at J, with 8 bases between.

This clonotype came up a few times. The J gene is TRBJ2-7, the V gene TRBV20-1, with 10 nucleotides matching TRBD2. V was clipped by 6 bases and J by 5 bases; unmatched bases: 13. The CDR3 sequence is 15 residues long. Germline-derived CDR1 and CDR2 are DFQATT and SNEGSKA (reference sequence). CDR3 nucleotide sequence: TGCAGTGCGGCGATTATAGCGGGAGGTAACGACGAGCAGTACTTC. It codes for CSAAIIAGGNDEQYF.

The CDR3 spells CASTPSPGTGKLNEQFF. CDR3 nucleotide sequence: TGTGCCAGCACCCCCTCCCCCGGGACAGGGAAACTCAATGAGCAGTTCTTC. The chain recombines TRBV6-1 with TRBJ2-1; 9 nucleotides line up with TRBD1. V shed 7 bases, J shed 6 bases, and the junction held 16 bases outside the gene matches. The CDR3 sequence is 17 residues long. Germline loops: CDR1 MNHNS, CDR2 SASEGT.

CDR3 DNA: TGCAGTGCTACAGGCAGGGGGCTATGGGGCTACACCTTC. Translation gives CSATGRGLWGYTF. The chain is built from TRBV20-1 and TRBJ1-2, with 8 bases matching TRBD1. Per germline, CDR1 DFQATT and CDR2 SNEGSKA (reference sequence). The CDR3 is 13 amino acids. V trimming: 4 bases; J trimming: 8 bases; junction bases outside the gene matches: 9.

By sample fraction, this clonotype is medium-sized. V gene TRBV6-2 or TRBV6-3 combines with J gene TRBJ1-4, with D hard to call. CDR3 size: 13 residues. Germline V gene data show CDR1 as MNHEY and CDR2 as SVGEGT. V lost 5 bases to trimming and J lost 6 bases, with 10 bases between them. The CDR3 is CASSAARDEKLFF. CDR3 DNA sequence: TGTGCCAGCAGTGCCGCGAGGGATGAAAAACTGTTTTTT.

The V and J genes are TRBV6-1 and TRBJ1-2; D might be TRBD1 (5 bases). Germline V gene data show CDR1 as MNHNS and CDR2 as SASEGT. V shed 1 base and J shed 2 bases, with 8 bases lying between them. The CDR3 sequence is 14 residues long. CDR3 coding DNA: TGTGCCAGCAGTGAAGGGCCAGGGAACTATGGCTACACCTTC. Translation: CASSEGPGNYGYTF.

This chain joins TRBV11-1 and TRBJ2-1; D is unresolved. V lost 8 bases, J lost 10 bases, and 21 bases lay in between. The CDR3 length is 14 residues. Germline V CDR1 and CDR2: SGHAT, FQDESV (reference sequence). CDR3 DNA sequence: TGTGCCAGCGCTATTACCCTCGCCGTCAACGAGCAGTTCTTC. It encodes CASAITLAVNEQFF.

The V call is TRBV20-1, the J call TRBJ1-2; D call uncertain. CDR1 is DFQATT and CDR2 is SNEGSKA in the germline V gene (reference sequence). This CDR3 has 13 amino acids. V lost 3 bases to trimming and J lost 2 bases, with 10 bases between them. The CDR3 sequence: CSARHRENYGYTF. Written as DNA, the CDR3 is TGCAGTGCTAGGCATCGGGAAAACTATGGCTACACCTTC.

This clonotype has more than one count but fewer than ten. The chain has TRBV20-1 and TRBJ1-5; 9 bases map to TRBD1. The junction had 7 bases not matched to a gene; V was cut back by 3 bases and J by 4 bases. This CDR3 has 15 amino acids. Per the germline V gene, CDR1 is DFQATT and CDR2 is SNEGSKA (reference sequence). DNA for the CDR3: TGCAGTGCTAGGTCAACCGGGACAGGGAATCAGCCCCAGCATTTT. Protein sequence: CSARSTGTGNQPQHF.

The chain joins TRBV7-3 to TRBJ2-1; D not certain. Germline V gene lookup returns CDR1 SGHTA and CDR2 FQGTGA. The CDR3 is made up of 15 amino acids. With 1 base removed from V and 8 bases from J, the gap between germline ends came to 15 bases. This CDR3 is CASSLIGGPPYEQFF. The CDR3 DNA is TGTGCCAGCAGCTTAATAGGCGGTCCCCCTTATGAGCAGTTCTTC.

V and J are TRBV19 and TRBJ1-5, with 8 nucleotides matching TRBD1. V lost 5 bases, J lost 0 bases, and 9 bases stayed unmatched. The germline CDR1 and CDR2 sequences are LNHDA and SQIVND (reference sequence). The CDR3 is 17 residues long. Here the CDR3 DNA reads TGTGCCAGTAGTGGGACCAGGACAGGGTATAGCAATCAGCCCCAGCATTTT. Amino acid sequence: CASSGTRTGYSNQPQHF.

The table lists this clonotype with a few counts. The rearrangement joins TRBV6-5 to TRBJ2-7; 7 bases agree with TRBD2. V lost 0 bases and J lost 3; bases outside the gene matches: 8. CDR1 and CDR2 (germline): MNHEY, SVGAGI. This CDR3 has 16 residues. CDR3 sequence (DNA): TGTGCCAGCAGTTACTCCCGGGGGAGGGATAGCTACGAGCAGTACTTC. Amino acids: CASSYSRGRDSYEQYF.

The chain employs TRBV28 and TRBJ2-7, with a weak D call TRBD1 (6 bases). This CDR3 has 16 amino acids. Trimming took 6 bases from V and 2 from J, leaving 20 bases between them. Germline values: CDR1 MDHEN, CDR2 SYDVKM. CDR3 in DNA: TGTGCCAGCAGGTTAAGGGGCACAGGGAAAACCTACGAGCAGTACTTC. Amino acid sequence: CASRLRGTGKTYEQYF.

A single count supports this clonotype. The V gene is TRBV7-8, the J gene TRBJ2-2; a weak D match, TRBD1 (6 bases). This CDR3 contains 16 residues. V lost 0 bases and J 6 bases, leaving 14 bases between the germline ends. Germline loops: CDR1 SGHVS, CDR2 FQNEAQ. For the CDR3, the DNA is TGTGCCAGCAGCTTAGCGGGGGCTTTGGCTCCCGGGGAGCTGTTTTTT. This sequence encodes CASSLAGALAPGELFF.

This clonotype was seen only a few times. The rearrangement uses TRBV15 and TRBJ1-1, with no clear D. V was trimmed by 9 bases and J by 2 bases, leaving 13 bases between them. CDR3 length equals 13 residues. The germline gives CDR1 LNHNV, CDR2 YYDKDF (reference sequence). The CDR3 coding sequence is TGTGCCACAAAGACAAACCCCAACACTGAAGCTTTCTTT. Residues: CATKTNPNTEAFF.

The chain has TRBV19 and TRBJ1-1; D perhaps matches TRBD1 (5 bases). Between the trimmed V and J ends, which lost 3 bases and 0 bases, there was a span of 14 bases. The V gene's germline CDR1 is LNHDA and CDR2 SQIVND (reference sequence). The CDR3 is made up of 16 amino acids. The CDR3 coding sequence is TGTGCCAGTAGTATCTCGGACACCCACATGAACACTGAAGCTTTCTTT. Translating it yields CASSISDTHMNTEAFF.

By share, this clonotype ranks as medium-sized. The chain carries TRBV6-1 and TRBJ1-5, with D hard to call. The ends were cut back, 2 bases at V and 0 bases at J, with 8 bases in the middle. The CDR3 sequence is 15 residues long. CDR1 is MNHNS and CDR2 is SASEGT in the germline V gene. CDR3 nucleotides: TGTGCCAGCAGTGAACAGTCAAATAGCAATCAGCCCCAGCATTTT. This codes for CASSEQSNSNQPQHF.

CDR3 sequence: CATSKGGRTGYTF. CDR3 DNA sequence: TGTGCCACCAGTAAGGGCGGACGAACAGGCTACACCTTC. The chain carries TRBV24-1 and TRBJ1-2; D call uncertain. Looked up from germline, CDR1 is KGHDR and CDR2 is SFDVKD. Trimming cost V 6 bases and J 8 bases, with 15 bases left between them. CDR3 size: 13 residues.